This TCR beta chain was identified during a study of T cells after yellow fever vaccination (dated by TCRdb to about 2019). Looking at the study overall: The SMART-Seq v4 Ultra Low Input RNA kit was used to prepare libraries from fractions with low cell numbers. Bulk TCR alpha and beta repertoires were sequenced longitudinally to track T-cell clones before and after primary and booster YFV17D yellow fever vaccination. The cohort comprised two healthy male donors, one aged 18 to 30 and one aged 30 to 40 years. Blood was drawn at multiple timepoints before and after primary and secondary immunization, with bulk PBMC replicates and cell subsets isolated. Study-wide findings and limitations: After the booster, most of the clones that had expanded following primary vaccination were detected again (approximately 95% of CD4 and around 87% of CD8), which suggests that memory was broadly maintained. A small fraction of clonotypes showed up in both the CD4 and CD8 compartments, probably as a result of convergent recombination. The secondary T-cell response was weaker than the primary response but faster, peaking on day 5 instead of day 15. The study included only a couple of donors, which limits how far the findings can be generalized. FACS-sorted repertoires could contain abundant contaminating clonotypes from the bulk population, so computational filtering was required.

This clonotype was picked up a small number of times. The specificity of this receptor is unknown. No much larger clone is present one base from it, and per-base qualities are unavailable. Reading the label with the study, this specimen's treatment or condition is: live attenuated yellow fever vaccine strain. PBMCs were isolated from peripheral blood using a standard Ficoll-Paque protocol. Dynabeads CD4 and CD8 positive selection kits were used to isolate the CD4 and CD8 T-cell fractions. TriZol was used to extract RNA from bulk PBMCs, from CD4 and CD8 fractions, and from dextramer-positive and dextramer-negative fractions. The sample was run on an Illumina NovaSeq 6000. TCR cDNA was synthesized by 5'RACE template switching, which introduced a universal primer site and unique molecular identifiers. cDNA synthesis was primed from both the TCR alpha and TCR beta constant segments. Two PCR steps were used to amplify libraries, with sample barcodes and sequencing adapters being added in the second step. Sequencing of the libraries was done on either Illumina HiSeq 2500 (2x100 bp) or NovaSeq (2x150 bp). On the study's bioinformatics: MIGEC was used to demultiplex reads and collapse the reads into UMI consensus sequences, and MiXCR was used for V(D)J alignment. Using edgeR on replicate PBMC samples, clonotypes were called vaccine-responding if FDR was below 0.01 and the log2 fold change was above 5 up to day 15. Each bulk clonotype was labeled CD4 or CD8 based on which sequenced repertoire, CD4 or CD8, contained the clonotype at higher abundance. The public reads were run again by TCRdb, first through fastp at Q25 and then through MiXCR, and only productive beta chains were kept. Each entry merges the rows of one CDR3 protein and shows their most common DNA and genes. The V and J calls come from TCRdb's annotation, not from the publication. Recorded for this sample are 340,000 or so distinct CDR3 sequences; around an eighth of them occurred a single time. Clones ranked in the top ten supply 2.5% to 4% of the sample.

From the cysteine up to the phenylalanine, the CDR3 has a length of 16 residues. Solely the CDR3 DNA is kept, with 48 bases framed from the first base. From the germline V gene (reference sequence), CDR1 is SGHKS and CDR2 is YYEKEE. V and J are truncated by 0 bases and 0 bases respectively, leaving an intervening sequence of 9 bases. This sequence was found in a man aged 18-30 years who received the YFV17D yellow fever vaccine. The sequencing here drew on CD4+ T cells sorted from PBMCs, taken 15 days after the yellow fever booster vaccination. The chain joins TRBV5-5 to TRBJ1-4; the D region possibly corresponds to TRBD1 (5 bases align). Here the CDR3 is given as CASSLDLGATNEKLFF. The DNA sequence is TGTGCCAGCAGCTTGGATCTGGGGGCAACTAATGAAAAACTGTTTTTT.